The 11 T cell receptor beta chains in this list originate from one sample, sequenced in a study of blood T cell repertoires in COVID-19 (dated by TCRdb to the early 2020s). Receptor libraries were prepared by the immunoSEQ multiplex PCR assay. As stored in TCRdb, this immuneACCESS dataset retains in-frame rearrangements with V and J assigned. A fraction of the clones does not appear; measured against another copy, unresolved V genes explain less than half of the discrepancy, and the remainder lacks a known reason. For this sample the table gives tens of thousands of clones, of which around 90% were detected only once. Approximately 4% of the sample is in the top ten clones. Sequencing used peripheral blood. These receptors came from a woman aged 80 or over with active or convalescent COVID-19.

The J gene is TRBJ1-2, the V gene TRBV6-5; D gene ambiguous. Trimming left V 1 base short and J 4 bases short, with 10 bases between. The CDR3 is 14 residues long. Germline values: CDR1 MNHEY, CDR2 SVGAGI. The CDR3 loop reads CASSYYDRGYGYTF. The DNA of the CDR3 is TGTGCCAGCAGTTACTACGACCGGGGCTATGGCTACACCTTC.

This clone was picked up one time. The CDR3 sequence: CATSDAAGGRRNTQYF. CDR3 sequence (DNA): TGTGCCACCAGTGATGCAGCGGGAGGGCGCCGTAATACGCAGTATTTT. V gene TRBV24-1 combines with J gene TRBJ2-3; 10 bases align to TRBD2. V was clipped by 3 bases and J by 7 bases; unmatched bases: 9. The CDR3 consists of 16 residues. Germline V gene lookup returns CDR1 KGHDR and CDR2 SFDVKD.

The CDR3 reads CASSETGRDYGYTF. The CDR3 nucleotides are TGTGCCAGCAGTGAGACAGGACGGGACTATGGCTACACCTTC. The chain joins TRBV25-1 to TRBJ1-2; possibly TRBD1 for D (6 bases). The CDR3 runs to 14 residues. From germline, CDR1 is MGHDK and CDR2 SYGVNS. The V end lost 3 bases, the J end lost 3 bases, and 11 bases lay between the germline ends.

The chain joins TRBV15 to TRBJ1-5; D may be TRBD1 (5 bases). Germline CDR1 LNHNV, CDR2 YYDKDF (reference sequence). The CDR3 loop spans 14 amino acids. The ends were cut back, 0 bases at V and 2 bases at J, with 5 bases in the middle. CDR3 in amino acids: CATSRDRGNQPQHF. CDR3 in DNA: TGTGCCACCAGCAGAGACAGGGGCAATCAGCCCCAGCATTTT.

J is TRBJ1-3 and V is TRBV21-1; the D call TRBD1 from the table was never checked on the DNA. TRBV21-1 counts as a pseudogene. This CDR3 comprises 17 residues. CDR3 coding DNA: TGTGCCAGCAGCAAAGACGGGACAGAATCGTCTGGAAACACCATATATTTT. This sequence encodes CASSKDGTESSGNTIYF.

The chain's CDR3 is CASSVRLAANTGELFF. The DNA for the CDR3 is TGTGCCAGCAGCGTAAGACTAGCTGCGAACACCGGGGAGCTGTTTTTT. V gene TRBV9 combines with J gene TRBJ2-2; 7 bases map to TRBD2. The CDR3 has 16 residues. CDR1 and CDR2 from the germline V gene are SGDLS and YYNGEE. V trimming: 1 base; J trimming: 0 bases; junction bases outside the gene matches: 3.

This clone was seen only once. The chain uses TRBV6-5 and TRBJ1-1, with D tentatively TRBD1 (5 bases). This CDR3 has 15 residues. V shed 5 bases and J shed 0 bases, with 13 bases lying between them. Per the germline V gene, CDR1 is MNHEY and CDR2 is SVGAGI. CDR3 sequence reads: CASSPLAGVNTEAFF. The CDR3, as DNA: TGTGCCAGCAGTCCACTCGCGGGGGTGAACACTGAAGCTTTCTTT.

This rearrangement joins TRBV18 to TRBJ2-2; D remains ambiguous. The CDR3 runs to 16 residues. Germline loops: CDR1 KGHSH, CDR2 LQKENI. With 2 bases removed from V and 4 bases from J, the gap between germline ends came to 14 bases. CDR3 coding DNA: TGTGCCAGCTCACCAAAAACGGCCTCGGGCACCGGGGAGCTGTTTTTT. Protein: CASSPKTASGTGELFF.

The rearrangement joins TRBV5-1 to TRBJ2-7; TRBD1 agrees at 10 bases. The V segment lost 3 bases and the J segment 6 bases; nucleotides outside the gene matches: 3. CDR3 length: 13 residues. Germline V CDR1 and CDR2: SGHRS, YFSETQ. The CDR3 is CASSSDRGGEQYF. CDR3 DNA: TGCGCCAGCAGCTCGGACAGGGGGGGCGAGCAGTACTTC.

This clone appeared a single time. CDR3 bases: TGTGCCAGCAGTTACTCCAGGGATCAGCCCCAGCATTTT. Translated, it gives CASSYSRDQPQHF. The gene calls are TRBV6-6 and TRBJ1-5; D might be TRBD1 (5 bases). The V and J ends lost 0 bases and 5 bases respectively, with 5 bases between them. The CDR3 extends over 13 amino acids. CDR1 and CDR2 (germline): MNHNY, SVGAGI (reference sequence).

The rearrangement joins TRBV6-6 to TRBJ1-6; tentatively, D is TRBD1 (5 bases). V gave up 6 bases and J gave up 7 bases, with 10 bases separating them. Germline CDR1 is MNHNY and CDR2 is SVGAGI (reference sequence). CDR3 length: 13 amino acids. The CDR3 sequence: CASRDDRNSPLHF. The DNA of the CDR3 is TGTGCCAGCAGAGATGACAGAAATTCACCCCTCCACTTT.